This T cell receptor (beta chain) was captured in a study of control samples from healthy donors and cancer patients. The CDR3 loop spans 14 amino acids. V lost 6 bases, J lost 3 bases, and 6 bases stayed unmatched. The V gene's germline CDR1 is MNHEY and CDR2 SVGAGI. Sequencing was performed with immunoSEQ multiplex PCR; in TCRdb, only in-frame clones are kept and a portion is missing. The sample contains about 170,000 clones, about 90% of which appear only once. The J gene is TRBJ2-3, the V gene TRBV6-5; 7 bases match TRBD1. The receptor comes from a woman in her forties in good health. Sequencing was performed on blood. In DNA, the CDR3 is TGTGCCAGCAGGGGGCGCAGGGGGACAGATACGCAGTATTTT. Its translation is CASRGRRGTDTQYF.